This T cell receptor (beta chain) originates from a study of blood T cell repertoires in COVID-19. For the study at large: The United States, Italy and Spain provided the acute and convalescent COVID-19 samples. From T cells, B-cell-depleted T cells, or PBMCs came the material, which was cDNA or gDNA.

In the original workflow: For nucleated cells, counts were estimated from reference gene primer amplification. This table comes from immunoSEQ multiplex PCR, and its TCRdb copy is limited to in-frame clones, with some not included. V and J calls and clone size come straight from that table; D and trimming were deduced from the DNA. The sample lists more than 150,000 clones, about 80% occurring once. Trimming removed 0 bases at V and 0 bases at J, with 10 bases between. This CDR3 region has 15 residues. CDR1 and CDR2 from the germline V gene are SGDLS and YYNGEE. In this sample, this clone turned up once.

The genes are TRBV9 and TRBJ2-7; a possible D gene is TRBD1 (5 bases). This TCR came from a human donor in a cohort sampled during active COVID-19. Sequenced material: peripheral blood. The DNA of the CDR3 is TGTGCCAGCAGCGTAGGAAGGGGTGCCTCCTACGAGCAGTACTTC. The encoded protein is CASSVGRGASYEQYF.